These T cell receptor beta chains were read from a single sample in a study of early T cells in non-severe SARS-CoV-2 infection. In TCRdb, the 5' RACE reads were re-called with MiXCR into one record per CDR3 protein. This sample has some 82,000 distinct CDR3 sequences; roughly 6% occur once, and the top ten carry about 8%. The sample consisted of whole blood. The receptors originated from an adult who was a healthcare worker with PCR-confirmed SARS-CoV-2 infection or an uninfected control (not recorded which). The CDR3 runs from the conserved cysteine through the conserved F or W. Fields, in order: V gene, D gene, clone size, J gene, CDR3 DNA, CDR3 protein. The D gene is left open where the match is weak. Clone sizes are given selectively: once, few, many, or a class where the clone is expanded.

v_gene: TRBV4-2
d_gene: .
abundance: many
j_gene: TRBJ1-2
CDR3nt: TGTGCCAGCAGCCAAGATATTTTGGGGGCCTTTGACTATGGCTACACCTTC
CDR3aa: CASSQDILGAFDYGYTF

v_gene: TRBV7-6
d_gene: .
abundance: many
j_gene: TRBJ1-5
CDR3nt: TGTGCCAGTTCCTCCCGGGGAGGGGCAGGCCCCCAGCATTTT
CDR3aa: CASSSRGGAGPQHF

v_gene: TRBV29-1
d_gene: .
abundance: few
j_gene: TRBJ2-5
CDR3nt: TGCAGCGTTGAGGGACCGCAAGAGACCCAGTACTTC
CDR3aa: CSVEGPQETQYF

v_gene: TRBV5-6
d_gene: .
abundance: few
j_gene: TRBJ2-5
CDR3nt: TGTGCCAGCAGCTTGGAACGAGGGGACGGGACCCAGTACTTC
CDR3aa: CASSLERGDGTQYF

v_gene: TRBV7-2
d_gene: .
abundance: few
j_gene: TRBJ2-4
CDR3nt: TGTGCCAGCAGCCCGGACCTAACCTCACACATTCAGTACTTC
CDR3aa: CASSPDLTSHIQYF

v_gene: TRBV7-9
d_gene: TRBD1
abundance: many
j_gene: TRBJ1-6
CDR3nt: TGTGCCAGCAGCTTTGGGACAGGAAATTCACCCCTCCACTTT
CDR3aa: CASSFGTGNSPLHF

v_gene: TRBV7-2
d_gene: .
abundance: .
j_gene: TRBJ2-3
CDR3nt: TGTGCCAGCAGCGGCACCTTATCGACAGATACGCAGTATTTT
CDR3aa: CASSGTLSTDTQYF

v_gene: TRBV20-1
d_gene: .
abundance: many
j_gene: TRBJ1-1
CDR3nt: TGCAGTGCTCTCAGGGTCACTGAAGCTTTCTTT
CDR3aa: CSALRVTEAFF

v_gene: TRBV11-2
d_gene: TRBD1
abundance: few
j_gene: TRBJ2-7
CDR3nt: TGTGCCAGCAGCTCAGACAGGGTAACCTACGAGCAGTACTTC
CDR3aa: CASSSDRVTYEQYF

v_gene: TRBV4-3
d_gene: .
abundance: few
j_gene: TRBJ1-1
CDR3nt: TGCGCCAGCAGCCAGGGGTCCCCGGTGACTGAAGCTTTCTTT
CDR3aa: CASSQGSPVTEAFF

v_gene: TRBV6-5
d_gene: TRBD1
abundance: many
j_gene: TRBJ2-5
CDR3nt: TGTGCCAGCAGAACGACAGGGCGTGAGACCCAGTACTTC
CDR3aa: CASRTTGRETQYF

v_gene: TRBV11-2
d_gene: .
abundance: many
j_gene: TRBJ2-1
CDR3nt: TGTGCCAGCAGCTTAGTTGGATGGGACGAGGGTGAGCAGTTCTTC
CDR3aa: CASSLVGWDEGEQFF

v_gene: TRBV7-6
d_gene: TRBD1
abundance: many
j_gene: TRBJ1-1
CDR3nt: TGTGCCAGCAGCTTATCGGACAGGGAAGCTTTCTTT
CDR3aa: CASSLSDREAFF

v_gene: TRBV19
d_gene: TRBD2
abundance: few
j_gene: TRBJ2-1
CDR3nt: TGTGCCAGTAGTCCGAGGGTAGGGCTAGCGGGAAATGAGCAGTTCTTC
CDR3aa: CASSPRVGLAGNEQFF

v_gene: TRBV4-3
d_gene: TRBD1
abundance: many
j_gene: TRBJ1-1
CDR3nt: TGCGCCAGCAGCCAGGATATGACAGGGTCGAACACTGAAGCTTTCTTT
CDR3aa: CASSQDMTGSNTEAFF

v_gene: TRBV20-1
d_gene: .
abundance: many
j_gene: TRBJ2-3
CDR3nt: TGCAGTGCCGCTCGTGCAGATACGCAGTATTTT
CDR3aa: CSAARADTQYF

v_gene: TRBV15
d_gene: .
abundance: few
j_gene: TRBJ2-3
CDR3nt: TGTGCCACCAGCAGATCCTTCTCGGCGGGGAGCCTAGCCGATACGCAGTATTTT
CDR3aa: CATSRSFSAGSLADTQYF

v_gene: TRBV14
d_gene: TRBD1
abundance: many
j_gene: TRBJ2-7
CDR3nt: TGTGCCAGCAGCCGGACAGGGGGTCAGTACGAGCAGTACTTC
CDR3aa: CASSRTGGQYEQYF

v_gene: TRBV18
d_gene: TRBD1
abundance: many
j_gene: TRBJ2-4
CDR3nt: TGTGCCAGCTCACCAACCCTGGACAGGGAAGACATTCAGTACTTC
CDR3aa: CASSPTLDREDIQYF

v_gene: TRBV29-1
d_gene: .
abundance: few
j_gene: TRBJ1-2
CDR3nt: TGCAGCGTCGTAAGCGGGGTATGGGGCTACACCTTC
CDR3aa: CSVVSGVWGYTF